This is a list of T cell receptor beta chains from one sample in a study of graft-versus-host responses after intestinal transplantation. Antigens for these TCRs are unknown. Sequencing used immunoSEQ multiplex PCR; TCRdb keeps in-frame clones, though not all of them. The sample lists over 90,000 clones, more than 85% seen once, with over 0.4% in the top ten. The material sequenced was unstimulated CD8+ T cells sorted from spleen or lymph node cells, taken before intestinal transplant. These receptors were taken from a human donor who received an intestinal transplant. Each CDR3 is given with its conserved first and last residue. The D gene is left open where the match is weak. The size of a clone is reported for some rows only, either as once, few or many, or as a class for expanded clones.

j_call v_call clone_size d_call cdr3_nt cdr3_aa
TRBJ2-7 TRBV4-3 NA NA TGCGCCAGCAGCCTCAACCGGGAAAGCTCCTACGAGCAGTACTTC CASSLNRESSYEQYF
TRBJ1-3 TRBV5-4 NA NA TGTGCCAGCAGCTTCCAGACGGGAGGAAACACCATATATTTT CASSFQTGGNTIYF
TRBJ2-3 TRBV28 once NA TGTGCCAGCAGTTTTCCTACGGTGGGAGAAGAGGAGACAGATACGCAGTATTTT CASSFPTVGEEETDTQYF
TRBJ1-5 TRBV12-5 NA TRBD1 TGTGCTAGTGGTGGGACAGGGCCTAGCAATCAGCCCCAGCATTTT CASGGTGPSNQPQHF
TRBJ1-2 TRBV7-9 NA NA TGTGCCAGCACCTCCCCGGGGGGCCAGATTGGCTACACCTTC CASTSPGGQIGYTF
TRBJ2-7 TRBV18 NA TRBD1 TGTGCCAGCTCAGTAGAGGGGGCCGACGAGCAGTACTTC CASSVEGADEQYF
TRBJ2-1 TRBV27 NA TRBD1 TGTGCCAGCACCCCGACAGGGTGGACTGAGCAGTTCTTC CASTPTGWTEQFF
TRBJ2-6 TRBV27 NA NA TGTGCCAGCAGAGGGGCAGTCTCTGGGGCCAACGTCCTGACTTTC CASRGAVSGANVLTF
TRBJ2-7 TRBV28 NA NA TGTGCCGCCACGGGACTCCCTTTTTACGAGCAGTACTTC CAATGLPFYEQYF
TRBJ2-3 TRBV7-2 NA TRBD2 TGTGCCAGCACCCCCGGGACTAGACCCACAGATACGCAGTATTTT CASTPGTRPTDTQYF
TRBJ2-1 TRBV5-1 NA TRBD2 TGCGCCAGCAGCTTTACGACTAGCGGGGTAAATGAGCAGTTCTTC CASSFTTSGVNEQFF
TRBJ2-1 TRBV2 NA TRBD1 TGTGCCAGCACTTCGACAGGGGGCAATGAGCAGTTCTTC CASTSTGGNEQFF
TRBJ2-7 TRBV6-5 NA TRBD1 TGTGCCAGCAGTTACAGGGGGCAATACGGCGAGCAGTACTTC CASSYRGQYGEQYF
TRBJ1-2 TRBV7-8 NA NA TGTGCCGGCAGCTTCACGCAGGAGGAGGGCTACACCTTC CAGSFTQEEGYTF
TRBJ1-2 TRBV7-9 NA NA TGTGCCAGCAGCTCCTCGTCAGGGGATTCCTATGGCTACACCTTC CASSSSSGDSYGYTF
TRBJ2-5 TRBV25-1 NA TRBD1 TGTGCCAGCAGTGAAATCCTGGACAGGGGCATTAGGGAGACCCAGTACTTC CASSEILDRGIRETQYF
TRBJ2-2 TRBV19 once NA TGTGCCAGTAGTATAGGGCAGTCCACCGGGGAGCTGTTTTTT CASSIGQSTGELFF
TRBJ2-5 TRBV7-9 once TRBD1 TGTGCCAGCAGCGCCCACAGGGGGCTGGGGGTAGAGACCCAGTACTTC CASSAHRGLGVETQYF
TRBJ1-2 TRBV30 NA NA TGTGCCTGGAGTCAGGGGAACTATGGCTACACCTTC CAWSQGNYGYTF